One T cell receptor beta chain is described in this entry. What it binds is unknown. These data belong to a study of T cells in Graves' hyperthyroidism and ophthalmopathy. V was clipped by 0 bases and J by 4 bases, with 12 bases between them. This CDR3 is 15 amino acids long. Per germline, CDR1 LGHDT and CDR2 YNNKEL (reference sequence). TCR beta CDR3 regions were amplified from RNA transcripts. The study used the HTBI primer set for a first-round RT-PCR of the TCR CDR3. A single record per CDR3 protein comes from TCRdb applying MiXCR to the multiplex PCR reads. The table lists around 600,000 distinct CDR3 sequences, 13% to 15% of them singletons. Findings and caveats of the study: Most expanded thyroid clonotypes above 0.001 also appeared in blood.

The sequence was obtained from a woman aged 50 to 60 with Graves' ophthalmopathy. Material: blood. The chain is built from TRBV3-1 and TRBJ1-2; possible D gene TRBD1, 6 bases. The DNA for the CDR3 is TGTGCCAGCAGCCAAGATGTAGGGGGGGGCTATGGCTACACCTTC. Translated, it gives CASSQDVGGGYGYTF.